Following are 2 T cell receptor beta chains from one sample sequenced in a study of T cells expressing NK-cell markers (dated by TCRdb to the early 2020s). The library was made by 5' RACE. The instrument given in TCRdb is Illumina HiSeq 2000. Reads reprocessed by TCRdb are summarized as one entry per CDR3 protein sequence, and DNA is absent. This sample's table carries 450,000 to 600,000 distinct CDR3 sequences. The ten largest clonotypes hold under 4.5% of the sample. What was sequenced was blood T cells: a sorted CD56 or NKG2C T cell subset, CD4+ or CD8+ T cells, or bulk PBMC T cells (not recorded which). These TCRs come from a man aged 18 to 35 in good health. Donor details come from another sample of the same person, matched by shared clones.

The chain is built from TRBV15 and TRBJ2-1. The length of the CDR3 is 12 residues. Germline loops: CDR1 LNHNV, CDR2 YYDKDF (reference sequence). CDR3: CATSNSHGEQFF.

The rearrangement links TRBV5-6 to TRBJ1-2; TCRdb picks TRBD1, but there is no DNA to check that call. Germline V gives CDR1 SGHDT, CDR2 YYEEEE. This CDR3 is 15 amino acids long. The CDR3 sequence is CASSQKTDGDSFYTF.